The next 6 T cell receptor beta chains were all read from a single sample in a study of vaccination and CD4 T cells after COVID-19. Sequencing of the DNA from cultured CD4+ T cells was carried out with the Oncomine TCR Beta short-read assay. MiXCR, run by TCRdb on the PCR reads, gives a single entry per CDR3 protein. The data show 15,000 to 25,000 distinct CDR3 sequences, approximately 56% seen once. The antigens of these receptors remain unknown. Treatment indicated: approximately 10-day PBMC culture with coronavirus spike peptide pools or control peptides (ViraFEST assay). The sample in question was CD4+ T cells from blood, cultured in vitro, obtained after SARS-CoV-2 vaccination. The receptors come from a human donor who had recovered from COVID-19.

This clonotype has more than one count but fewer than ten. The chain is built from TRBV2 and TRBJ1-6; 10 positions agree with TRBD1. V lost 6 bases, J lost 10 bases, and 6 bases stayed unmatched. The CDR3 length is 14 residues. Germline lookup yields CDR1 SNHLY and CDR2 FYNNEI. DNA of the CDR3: TGTGCCAGCAGGACAGGGGGCGGAGAATCACCCCTCCACTTT. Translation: CASRTGGGESPLHF.

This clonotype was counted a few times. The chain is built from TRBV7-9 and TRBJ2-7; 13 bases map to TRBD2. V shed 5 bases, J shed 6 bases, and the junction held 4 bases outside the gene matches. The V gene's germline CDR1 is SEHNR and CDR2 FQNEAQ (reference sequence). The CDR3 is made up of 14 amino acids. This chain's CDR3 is CASSPGLAGSEQYF. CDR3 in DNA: TGTGCCAGCAGCCCGGGACTAGCGGGAAGCGAGCAGTACTTC.

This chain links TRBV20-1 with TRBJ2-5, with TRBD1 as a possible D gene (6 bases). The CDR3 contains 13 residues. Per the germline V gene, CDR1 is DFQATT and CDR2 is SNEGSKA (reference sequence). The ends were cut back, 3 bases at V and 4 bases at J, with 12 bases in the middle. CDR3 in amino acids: CSARASGVETQYF. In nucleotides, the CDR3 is TGCAGTGCTAGGGCTTCAGGGGTAGAGACCCAGTACTTC.

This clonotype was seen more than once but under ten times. The CDR3 nucleotides are TGTGCCATCAGTGAAGCCGGGACAGGGGGCACTGAAGCTTTCTTT. Its translation is CAISEAGTGGTEAFF. The genes are TRBV10-3 and TRBJ1-1; 11 bases map to TRBD1. J was trimmed by 4 bases and V by 3 bases; bases with no gene match: 4. The germline V gene has CDR1 ENHRY and CDR2 SYGVKD. This CDR3 comprises 15 residues.

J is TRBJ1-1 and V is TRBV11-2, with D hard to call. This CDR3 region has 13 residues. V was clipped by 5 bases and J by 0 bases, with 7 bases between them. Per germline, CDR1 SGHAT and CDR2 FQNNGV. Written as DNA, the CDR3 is TGTGCCAGCAGCCCGGACTTGAACACTGAAGCTTTCTTT. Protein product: CASSPDLNTEAFF.

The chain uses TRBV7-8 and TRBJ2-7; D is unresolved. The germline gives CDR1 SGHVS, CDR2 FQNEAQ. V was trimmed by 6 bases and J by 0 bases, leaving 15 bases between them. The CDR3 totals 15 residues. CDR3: CASSPGSRSSYEQYF. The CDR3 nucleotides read TGTGCCAGCAGTCCAGGTAGTCGCAGCTCCTACGAGCAGTACTTC.